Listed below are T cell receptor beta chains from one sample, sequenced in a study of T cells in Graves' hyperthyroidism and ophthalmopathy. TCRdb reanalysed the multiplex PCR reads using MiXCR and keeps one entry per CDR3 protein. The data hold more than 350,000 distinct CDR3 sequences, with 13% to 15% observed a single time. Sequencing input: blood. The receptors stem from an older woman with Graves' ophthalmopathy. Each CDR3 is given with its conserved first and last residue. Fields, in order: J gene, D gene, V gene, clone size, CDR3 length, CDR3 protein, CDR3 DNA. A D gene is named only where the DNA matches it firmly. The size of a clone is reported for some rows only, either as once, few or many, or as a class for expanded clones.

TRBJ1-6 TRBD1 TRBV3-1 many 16 CASGQGPYSYNSPLHF TGTGCCAGCGGACAGGGGCCTTACTCCTATAATTCACCCCTCCACTTT
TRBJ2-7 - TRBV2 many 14 CASSGTGGVYEQYF TGTGCCAGCAGTGGGACAGGAGGGGTCTACGAGCAGTACTTC
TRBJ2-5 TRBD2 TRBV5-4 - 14 CASSSGLGQETQYF TGTGCCAGCAGCTCGGGACTAGGGCAAGAGACCCAGTACTTC
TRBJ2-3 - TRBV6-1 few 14 CASSFRTRTDTQYF TGTGCCAGCAGTTTCCGGACAAGAACAGATACGCAGTATTTT
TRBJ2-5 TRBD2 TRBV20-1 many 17 CSARDGRLAGRQKTQYF TGCAGTGCTAGAGATGGAAGACTAGCGGGGCGGCAAAAGACCCAGTACTTC
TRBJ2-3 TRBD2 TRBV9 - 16 CASSGGRGVLGDTQYF TGTGCCAGCAGCGGAGGTCGGGGGGTGTTGGGAGATACGCAGTATTTT
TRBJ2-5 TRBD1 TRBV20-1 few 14 CSASLRGPQETQYF TGCAGTGCGTCGCTCAGGGGGCCTCAAGAGACCCAGTACTTC
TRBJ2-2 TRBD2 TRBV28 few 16 CASREGLGANTGELFF TGTGCCAGCAGGGAGGGACTAGGCGCGAACACCGGGGAGCTGTTTTTT
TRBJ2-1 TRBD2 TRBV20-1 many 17 CSAGMASGFFSYNEQFF TGCAGTGCCGGTATGGCTAGCGGATTTTTTTCCTACAATGAGCAGTTCTTC
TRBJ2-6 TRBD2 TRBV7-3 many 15 CASSNGLAGANVLTF TGTGCCAGCAGCAACGGACTAGCTGGGGCCAACGTCCTGACTTTC
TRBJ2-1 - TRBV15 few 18 CATSRDLMKAVHTNEQFF TGTGCCACCAGCAGAGATCTGATGAAGGCTGTGCATACGAATGAGCAGTTCTTC
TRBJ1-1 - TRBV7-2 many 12 CASSLSRTEAFF TGTGCCAGCAGCCTATCGCGGACTGAAGCTTTCTTT
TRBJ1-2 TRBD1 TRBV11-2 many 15 CASSHDRQGSYGYTF TGTGCCAGCAGCCACGACCGACAGGGATCCTATGGCTACACCTTC
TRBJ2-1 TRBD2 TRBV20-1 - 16 CSARDGREREGQGQFF TGCAGTGCTAGAGATGGTCGGGAGCGGGAGGGCCAGGGGCAGTTCTTC
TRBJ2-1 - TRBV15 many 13 CATSSSGHNEQFF TGTGCCACCAGCAGTAGCGGTCACAATGAGCAGTTCTTC
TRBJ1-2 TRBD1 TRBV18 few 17 CASSPIPEDRAGYGYTF TGTGCCAGCTCACCAATCCCCGAGGACAGGGCCGGCTATGGCTACACCTTC
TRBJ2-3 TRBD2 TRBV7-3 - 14 CASSFSGRGDTQYF TGTGCCAGCAGCTTTAGCGGGAGGGGAGATACGCAGTATTTT
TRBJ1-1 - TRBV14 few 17 CASSSGGGYPRGTEAFF TGTGCCAGCAGCTCCGGGGGAGGCTACCCTCGAGGGACTGAAGCTTTCTTT
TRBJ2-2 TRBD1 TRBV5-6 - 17 CASSTISRGWNTGELFF TGTGCCAGCAGCACGATAAGCAGGGGGTGGAACACCGGGGAGCTGTTTTTT
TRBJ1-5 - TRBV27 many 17 CASRSRGWQTSNQPQHF TGTGCCAGCCGTTCTCGCGGGTGGCAGACGAGCAATCAGCCCCAGCATTTT
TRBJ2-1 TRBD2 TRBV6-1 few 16 CASSDWPGGGRYEQFF TGTGCCAGCAGTGATTGGCCCGGGGGCGGGAGGTATGAGCAGTTCTTC
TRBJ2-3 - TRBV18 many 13 CASSPPGSDTQYF TGTGCCAGCTCACCGCCCGGGTCCGATACGCAGTATTTT
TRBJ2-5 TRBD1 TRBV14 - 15 CASNRGTGAAETQYF TGTGCCAGCAACCGTGGGACAGGGGCCGCGGAGACCCAGTACTTC
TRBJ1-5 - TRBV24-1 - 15 CATSDPRWGGQPQHF TGTGCCACCAGTGATCCTCGGTGGGGAGGTCAGCCCCAGCATTTT
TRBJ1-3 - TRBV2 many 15 CASSEGPRSGNTIYF TGTGCCAGCAGTGAGGGACCGCGCTCTGGAAACACCATATATTTT
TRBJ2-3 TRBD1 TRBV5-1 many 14 CASSPDRAFDTQYF TGCGCCAGCAGCCCCGACAGGGCTTTTGATACGCAGTATTTT
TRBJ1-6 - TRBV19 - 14 CASAREAGDSPLHF TGTGCCAGTGCCCGGGAGGCAGGGGATTCACCCCTCCACTTT
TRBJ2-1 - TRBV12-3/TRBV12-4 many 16 CASSPANGNSYNEQFF TGTGCCAGCAGTCCTGCTAACGGGAACAGCTACAATGAGCAGTTCTTC
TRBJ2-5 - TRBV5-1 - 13 CASSFTPQETQYF TGCGCCAGCAGCTTCACCCCTCAAGAGACCCAGTACTTC
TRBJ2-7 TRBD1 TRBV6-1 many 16 CASSYTGQGASYEQYF TGTGCCAGCAGTTACACGGGACAGGGGGCATCCTACGAGCAGTACTTC
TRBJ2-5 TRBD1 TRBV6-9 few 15 CASSSGGQGVETQYF TGTGCCAGCAGTTCCGGAGGACAGGGGGTTGAGACCCAGTACTTC
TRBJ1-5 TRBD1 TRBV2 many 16 CASSERGTGGNQPQHF TGTGCCAGCAGTGAAAGAGGGACAGGGGGCAATCAGCCCCAGCATTTT
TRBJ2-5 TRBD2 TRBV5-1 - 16 CASSLDLAAGRETQYF TGCGCCAGCAGCTTGGACCTAGCAGCCGGGAGGGAGACCCAGTACTTC
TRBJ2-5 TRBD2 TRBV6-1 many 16 CASSEPAGRSLETQYF TGTGCCAGCAGTGAGCCAGCGGGAAGAAGTCTGGAGACCCAGTACTTC
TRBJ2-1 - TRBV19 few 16 CASSFRLDNSYNEQFF TGTGCCAGTAGTTTTCGACTAGACAACTCCTACAATGAGCAGTTCTTC
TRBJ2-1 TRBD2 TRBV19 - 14 CASRDGTSGREQFF TGTGCCAGTAGAGACGGGACTAGCGGCCGTGAGCAGTTCTTC
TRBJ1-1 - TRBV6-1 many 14 CASSESGGRTEAFF TGTGCCAGCAGTGAATCGGGCGGCCGGACTGAAGCTTTCTTT
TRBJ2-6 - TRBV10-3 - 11 CAAAGANVLTF TGTGCCGCGGCCGGGGCCAACGTCCTGACTTTC
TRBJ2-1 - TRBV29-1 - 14 CSVSGHIGANEQFF TGCAGCGTGTCTGGACACATCGGTGCGAATGAGCAGTTCTTC
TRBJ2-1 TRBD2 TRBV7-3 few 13 CASSLNEAGGQFF TGTGCCAGCAGCTTAAATGAAGCGGGAGGACAGTTCTTC
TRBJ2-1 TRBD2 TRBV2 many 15 CASSEREGSYNEQFF TGTGCCAGCAGTGAGCGGGAGGGGTCCTACAATGAGCAGTTCTTC
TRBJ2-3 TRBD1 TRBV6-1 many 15 CASIRGDRRSDTQYF TGTGCCAGCATCCGAGGGGACAGGAGGTCAGATACGCAGTATTTT
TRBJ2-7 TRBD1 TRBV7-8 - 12 CASSPDREEQYF TGTGCCAGCAGCCCTGACAGGGAAGAGCAGTACTTC
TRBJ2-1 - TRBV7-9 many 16 CASSSLAAQRGTEQFF TGTGCCAGCAGCTCCTTAGCGGCCCAGCGAGGCACTGAGCAGTTCTTC
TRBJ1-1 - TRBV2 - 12 CASTKASTEAFF TGTGCCAGCACGAAGGCTAGCACTGAAGCTTTCTTT
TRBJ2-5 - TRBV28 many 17 CASSLSFTGTRQETQYF TGTGCCAGCAGTTTATCCTTTACAGGGACACGACAAGAGACCCAGTACTTC
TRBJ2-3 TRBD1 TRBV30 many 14 CAWSRDRNLDTQYF TGTGCCTGGAGCCGGGACAGGAATTTAGATACGCAGTATTTT
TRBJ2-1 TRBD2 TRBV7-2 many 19 CASSLDPPRLAGPGNEQFF TGTGCCAGCAGCTTAGACCCCCCTCGGCTAGCGGGACCTGGCAATGAGCAGTTCTTC
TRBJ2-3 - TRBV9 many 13 CASSRLHTDTQYF TGTGCCAGCAGCCGACTTCACACAGATACGCAGTATTTT
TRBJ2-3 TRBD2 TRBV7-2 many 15 CASRTSGMGTDTQYF TGTGCCAGCAGAACTAGCGGGATGGGCACAGATACGCAGTATTTT
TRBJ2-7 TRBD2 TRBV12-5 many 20 CASGFSARWTSGPKSYEQYF TGTGCTAGTGGTTTCAGCGCCCGGTGGACTAGCGGCCCCAAGTCCTACGAGCAGTACTTC
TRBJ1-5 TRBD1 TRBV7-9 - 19 CASSSNCTPTGYSNQPQHF TGTGCCAGCAGCTCCAATTGCACCCCGACAGGGTATAGCAATCAGCCCCAGCATTTT
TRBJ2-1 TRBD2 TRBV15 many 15 CATSPGTSGRNEQFF TGTGCCACCAGCCCCGGGACTAGCGGGAGGAATGAGCAGTTCTTC
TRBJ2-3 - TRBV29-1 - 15 CSAEGGFPNTDTQYF TGCAGCGCCGAAGGGGGGTTTCCTAACACAGATACGCAGTATTTT
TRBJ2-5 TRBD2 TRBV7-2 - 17 CASSHPRLAGGPGAQYF TGTGCCAGCAGTCACCCTCGGCTAGCGGGAGGGCCCGGGGCCCAGTACTTC
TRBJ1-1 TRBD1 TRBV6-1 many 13 CASTRTGSTEAFF TGTGCCAGCACCCGGACAGGTTCCACTGAAGCTTTCTTT